The T cell receptor beta chain described here comes from a study of technical replicates of blood from a few donors. The CDR3 runs 14 residues. Per the germline V gene, CDR1 is SEHNR and CDR2 is FQNEAQ (reference sequence). The trim removed 2 bases at V and 7 bases at J, leaving 3 bases unmatched. Only in-frame clones appear in the TCRdb table, and some are missing; sequencing was by immunoSEQ multiplex PCR. The table shows around 69,000 clones, with approximately 96% occurring only once. The source material was T cells isolated from PBMCs. The V and J genes are TRBV7-9 and TRBJ2-2; the match to TRBD2 covers 8 bases. This TCR was recovered from a human donor in good health. CDR3 nucleotides: TGTGCCAGCAGCTTAACAGCGGGAGTCGGGGAGCTGTTTTTT. Encoded protein: CASSLTAGVGELFF.